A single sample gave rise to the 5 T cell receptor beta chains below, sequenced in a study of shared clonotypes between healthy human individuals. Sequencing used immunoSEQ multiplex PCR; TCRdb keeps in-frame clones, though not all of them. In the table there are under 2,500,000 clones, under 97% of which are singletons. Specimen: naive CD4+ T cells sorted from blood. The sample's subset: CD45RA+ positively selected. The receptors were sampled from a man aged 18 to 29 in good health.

CDR3 DNA sequence: TGTGCCAGCAGCCCGGACAGGGGTGACACCGGGGAGCTGTTTTTT. It yields the protein CASSPDRGDTGELFF. This sequence joins TRBV6-4 and TRBJ2-2; 9 bases align to TRBD1. Germline V lookup: CDR1 MRHNA, CDR2 SNTAGT. This CDR3 is 15 amino acids long. V shed 6 bases, J shed 3 bases, and the junction held 5 bases outside the gene matches.

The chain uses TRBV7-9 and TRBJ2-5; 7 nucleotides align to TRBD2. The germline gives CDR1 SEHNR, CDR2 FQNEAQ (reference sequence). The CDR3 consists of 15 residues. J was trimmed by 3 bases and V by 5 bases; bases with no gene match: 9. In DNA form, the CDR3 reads TGTGCCAGCAGCCCTATAGGGACTACCGAAGAGACCCAGTACTTC. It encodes CASSPIGTTEETQYF.

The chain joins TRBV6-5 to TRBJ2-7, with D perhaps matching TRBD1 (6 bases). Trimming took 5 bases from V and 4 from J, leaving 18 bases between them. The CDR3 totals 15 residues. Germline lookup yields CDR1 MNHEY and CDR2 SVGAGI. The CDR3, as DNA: TGTGCCAGCAGTAGAGGGACCGGGACAATGTACGAGCAGTACTTC. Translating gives CASSRGTGTMYEQYF.

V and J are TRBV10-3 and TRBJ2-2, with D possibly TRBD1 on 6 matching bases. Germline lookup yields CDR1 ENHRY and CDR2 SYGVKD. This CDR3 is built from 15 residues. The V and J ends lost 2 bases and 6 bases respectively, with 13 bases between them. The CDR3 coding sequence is TGTGCCATCAGTGAGGGAACAGGGATTGCCGGGGAGCTGTTTTTT. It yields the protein CAISEGTGIAGELFF.

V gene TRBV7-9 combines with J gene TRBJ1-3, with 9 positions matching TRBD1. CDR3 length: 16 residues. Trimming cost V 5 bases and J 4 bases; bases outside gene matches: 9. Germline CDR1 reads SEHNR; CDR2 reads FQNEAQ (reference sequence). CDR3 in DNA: TGTGCCAGCAGCCTAACCGGGACAGGGCCCGGAAACACCATATATTTT. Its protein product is CASSLTGTGPGNTIYF.